This T cell receptor (beta chain) was documented in a study of blood T cells in healthy people across ages. Study outcomes and limitations: Among long-lived donors, naive CD4+ cells were more numerous and diversity higher than in aged donors.

This clonotype has just a few counts. Its antigen is not identified. Next came a second PCR, run for about 7 to 12 cycles, which used a sample-barcoded 5' primer along with a J-beta primer mix. TCRdb analysed the 5' RACE reads with MiXCR anew, one entry per CDR3 protein. This table holds 550,000 to 700,000 distinct CDR3 sequences, 25% to 30% found once. V gave up 6 bases and J gave up 3 bases; unmatched junction bases: 10. Germline lookup yields CDR1 SQVTM and CDR2 ANQGSEA. The CDR3 runs to 16 residues. Sequenced: blood. This chain connects TRBV29-1 to TRBJ1-4; 10 positions agree with TRBD1. This clonotype was sampled from a woman in her seventies in good health. The DNA for the CDR3 is TGCAGCGTGTCAGGACAGGGGGGAACTGCTAATGAAAAACTGTTTTTT. Its protein is CSVSGQGGTANEKLFF.